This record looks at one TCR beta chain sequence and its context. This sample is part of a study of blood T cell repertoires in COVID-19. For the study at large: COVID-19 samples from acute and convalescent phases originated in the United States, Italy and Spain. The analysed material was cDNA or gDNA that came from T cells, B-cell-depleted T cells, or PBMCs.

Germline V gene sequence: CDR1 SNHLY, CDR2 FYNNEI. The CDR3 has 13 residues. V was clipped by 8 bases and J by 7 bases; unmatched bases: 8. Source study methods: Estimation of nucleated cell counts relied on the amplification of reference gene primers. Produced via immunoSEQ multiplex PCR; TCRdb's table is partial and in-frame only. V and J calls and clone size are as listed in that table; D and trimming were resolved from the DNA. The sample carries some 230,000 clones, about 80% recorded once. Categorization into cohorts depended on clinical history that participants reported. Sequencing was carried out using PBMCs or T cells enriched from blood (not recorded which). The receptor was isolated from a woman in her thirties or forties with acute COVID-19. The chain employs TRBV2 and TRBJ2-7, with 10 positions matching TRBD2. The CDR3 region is CASFLAGVGEQYF. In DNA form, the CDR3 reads TGTGCCAGCTTCCTAGCGGGGGTTGGAGAGCAGTACTTC.